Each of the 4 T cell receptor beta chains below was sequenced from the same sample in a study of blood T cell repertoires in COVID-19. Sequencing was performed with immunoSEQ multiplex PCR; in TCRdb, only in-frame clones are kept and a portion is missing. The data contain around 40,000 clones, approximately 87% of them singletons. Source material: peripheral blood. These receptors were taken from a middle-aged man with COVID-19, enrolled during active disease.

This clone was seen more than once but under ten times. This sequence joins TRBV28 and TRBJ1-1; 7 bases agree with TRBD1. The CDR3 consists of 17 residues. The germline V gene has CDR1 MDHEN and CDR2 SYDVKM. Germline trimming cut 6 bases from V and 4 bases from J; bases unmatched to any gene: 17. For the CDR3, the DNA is TGTGCCAGCAGATCCTCGGCGGGACAGTTGAGTAGCACTGAAGCTTTCTTT. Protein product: CASRSSAGQLSSTEAFF.

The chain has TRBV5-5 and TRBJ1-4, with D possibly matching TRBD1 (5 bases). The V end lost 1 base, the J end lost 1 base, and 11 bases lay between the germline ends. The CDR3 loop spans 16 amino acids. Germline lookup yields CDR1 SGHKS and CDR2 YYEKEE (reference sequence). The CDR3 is CASSLYLQGTNEKLFF. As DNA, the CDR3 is TGTGCCAGCAGCTTGTACCTCCAGGGAACTAATGAAAAACTGTTTTTT.

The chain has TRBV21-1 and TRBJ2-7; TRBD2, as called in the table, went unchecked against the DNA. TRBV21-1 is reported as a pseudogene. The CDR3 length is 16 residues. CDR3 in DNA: TGTGCCAGCAGCAAGTTCCGACTAGCGGGACCTTCCGAGCAGTACTTC. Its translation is CASSKFRLAGPSEQYF.

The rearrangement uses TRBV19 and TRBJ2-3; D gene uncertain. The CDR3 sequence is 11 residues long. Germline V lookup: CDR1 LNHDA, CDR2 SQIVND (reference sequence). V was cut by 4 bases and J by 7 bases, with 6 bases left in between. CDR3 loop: CASSTQNTQYF. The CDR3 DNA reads TGTGCCAGTAGTACGCAGAATACGCAGTATTTT.